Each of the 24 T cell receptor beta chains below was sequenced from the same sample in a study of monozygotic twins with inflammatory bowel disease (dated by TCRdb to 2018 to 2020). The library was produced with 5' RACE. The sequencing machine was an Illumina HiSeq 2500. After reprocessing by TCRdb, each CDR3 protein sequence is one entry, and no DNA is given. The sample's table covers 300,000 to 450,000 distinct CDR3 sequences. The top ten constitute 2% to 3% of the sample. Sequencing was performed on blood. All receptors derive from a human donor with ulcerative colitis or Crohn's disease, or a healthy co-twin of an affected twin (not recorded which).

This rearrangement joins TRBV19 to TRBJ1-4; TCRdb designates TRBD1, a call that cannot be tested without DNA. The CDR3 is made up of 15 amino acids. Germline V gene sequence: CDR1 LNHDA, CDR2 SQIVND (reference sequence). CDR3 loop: CASSIPSGVRRKLFF.

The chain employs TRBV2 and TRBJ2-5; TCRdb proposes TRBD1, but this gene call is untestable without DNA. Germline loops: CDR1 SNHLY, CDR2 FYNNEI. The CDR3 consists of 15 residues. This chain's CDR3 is CASSDYGGATETQYF.

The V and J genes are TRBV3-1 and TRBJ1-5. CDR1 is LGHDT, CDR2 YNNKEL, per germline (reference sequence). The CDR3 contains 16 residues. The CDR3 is CASSQDLWDLRQPQHF.

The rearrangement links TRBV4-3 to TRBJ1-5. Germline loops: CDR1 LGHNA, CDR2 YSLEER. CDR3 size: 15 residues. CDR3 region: CASSPDVYSNQPQHF.

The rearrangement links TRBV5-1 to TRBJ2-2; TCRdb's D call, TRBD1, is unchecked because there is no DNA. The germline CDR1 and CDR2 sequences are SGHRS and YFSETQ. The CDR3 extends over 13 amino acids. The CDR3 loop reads CASSLGTTGELFF.

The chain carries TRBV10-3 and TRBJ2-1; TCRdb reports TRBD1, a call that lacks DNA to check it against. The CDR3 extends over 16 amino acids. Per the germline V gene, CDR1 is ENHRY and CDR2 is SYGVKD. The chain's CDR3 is CAISSGTARSYNEQFF.

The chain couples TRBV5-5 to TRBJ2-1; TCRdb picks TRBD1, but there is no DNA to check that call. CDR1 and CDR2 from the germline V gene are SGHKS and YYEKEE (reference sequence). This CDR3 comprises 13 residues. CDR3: CASSLGGAGVEFF. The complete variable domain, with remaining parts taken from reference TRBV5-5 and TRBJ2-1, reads DAGVTQSPTHLIKTRGQQVTLRCSPISGHKSVSWYQQVLGQGPQFIFQYYEKEERGRGNFPDRFSARQFPNYSSELNVNALLLGDSALYLCASSLGGAGVEFFGPGTRLTVL.

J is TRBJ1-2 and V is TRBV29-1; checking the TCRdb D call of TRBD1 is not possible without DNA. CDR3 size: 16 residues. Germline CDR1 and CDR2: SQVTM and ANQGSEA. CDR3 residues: CSVKIPGQGFNYGYTF.

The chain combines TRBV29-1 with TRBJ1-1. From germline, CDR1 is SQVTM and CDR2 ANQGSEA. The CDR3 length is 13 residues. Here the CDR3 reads CSVREGSGTEAFF.

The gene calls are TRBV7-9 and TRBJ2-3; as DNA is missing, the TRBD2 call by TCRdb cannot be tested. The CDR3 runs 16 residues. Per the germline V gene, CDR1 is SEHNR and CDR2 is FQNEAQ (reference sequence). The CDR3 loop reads CASSTTSGGATDTQYF.

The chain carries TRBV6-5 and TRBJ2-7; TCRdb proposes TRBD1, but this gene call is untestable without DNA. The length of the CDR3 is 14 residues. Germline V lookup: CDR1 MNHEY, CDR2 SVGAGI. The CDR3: CASSYSRGTYEQYF.

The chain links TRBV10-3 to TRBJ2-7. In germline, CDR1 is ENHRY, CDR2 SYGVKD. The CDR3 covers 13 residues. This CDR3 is CAISESRGYEQYF.

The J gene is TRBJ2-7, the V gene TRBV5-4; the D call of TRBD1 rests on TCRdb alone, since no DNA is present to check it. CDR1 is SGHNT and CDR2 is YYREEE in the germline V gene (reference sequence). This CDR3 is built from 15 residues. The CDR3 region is CASSTRKQGSYEQYF.

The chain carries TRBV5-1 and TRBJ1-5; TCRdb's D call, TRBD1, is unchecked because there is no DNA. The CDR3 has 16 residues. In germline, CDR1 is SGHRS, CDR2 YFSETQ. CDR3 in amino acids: CASSLGGPSLYQPQHF.

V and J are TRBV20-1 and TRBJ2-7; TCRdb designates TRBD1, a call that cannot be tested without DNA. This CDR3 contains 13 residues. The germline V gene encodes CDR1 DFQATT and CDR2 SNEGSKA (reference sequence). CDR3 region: CSARDPPLGEQYF.

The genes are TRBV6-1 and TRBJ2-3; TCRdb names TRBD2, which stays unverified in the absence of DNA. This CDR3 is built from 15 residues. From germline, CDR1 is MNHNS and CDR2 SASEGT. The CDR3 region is CASSPKRVGSDTQYF.

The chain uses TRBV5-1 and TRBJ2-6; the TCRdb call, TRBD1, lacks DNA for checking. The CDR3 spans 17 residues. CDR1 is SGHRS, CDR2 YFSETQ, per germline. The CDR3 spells CASSLVGGRAGANVLTF.

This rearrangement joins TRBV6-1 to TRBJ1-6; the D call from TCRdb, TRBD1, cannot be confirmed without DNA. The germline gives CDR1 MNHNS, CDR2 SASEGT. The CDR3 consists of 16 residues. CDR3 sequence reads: CASSPQGSSYNSPLHF.

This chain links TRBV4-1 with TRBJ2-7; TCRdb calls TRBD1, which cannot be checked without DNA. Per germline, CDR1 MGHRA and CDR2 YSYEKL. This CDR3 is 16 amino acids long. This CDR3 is CASSQTRQGKTYEQYF.

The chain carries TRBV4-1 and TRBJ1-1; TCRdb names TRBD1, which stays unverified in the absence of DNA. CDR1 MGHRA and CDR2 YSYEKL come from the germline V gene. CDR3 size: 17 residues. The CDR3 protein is CASSQVAGEVMNTEAFF.

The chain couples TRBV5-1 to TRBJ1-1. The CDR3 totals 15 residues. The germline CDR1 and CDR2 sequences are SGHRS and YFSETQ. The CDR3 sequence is CASSLGTAMNTEAFF.

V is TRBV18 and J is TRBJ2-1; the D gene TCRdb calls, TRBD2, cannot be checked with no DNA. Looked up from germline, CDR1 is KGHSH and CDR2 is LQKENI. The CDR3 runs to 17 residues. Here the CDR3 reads CASSPRLAGGLYNEQFF. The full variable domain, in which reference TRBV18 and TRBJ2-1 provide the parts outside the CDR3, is NAGVMQNPRHLVRRRGQEARLRCSPMKGHSHVYWYRQLPEEGLKFMVYLQKENIIDESGMPKERFSAEFPKEGPSILRIQQVVRGDSAAYFCASSPRLAGGLYNEQFFGPGTRLTVL.

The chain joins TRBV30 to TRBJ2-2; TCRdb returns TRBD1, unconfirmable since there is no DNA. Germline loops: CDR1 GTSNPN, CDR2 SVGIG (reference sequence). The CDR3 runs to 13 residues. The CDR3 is CAWSADSTGELFF.

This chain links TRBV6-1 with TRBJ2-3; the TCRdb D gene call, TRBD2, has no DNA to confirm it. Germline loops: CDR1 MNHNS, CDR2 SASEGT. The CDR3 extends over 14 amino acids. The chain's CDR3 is CASETSGGPDTQYF.